The entry below gives a single TCR beta chain sequence along with its context. Its antigen is unknown. This entry belongs to a study of T cell responses to AZD1222 COVID-19 vaccine. Whole-study results and caveats: White British ancestry dominated among donors, who included more females, and clonal diversity was possibly underestimated. Mapped onto spike, vaccine-associated CD4 TCRs spanned it and were dominant at 160-218 and 743-854. Once two AZD1222 doses were given, Spike-specific TCR breadth and depth went up. Regions left unmutated in variants are reportedly the target of nearly half of spike-specific TCRs.

The data were produced by immunoSEQ multiplex PCR, yet TCRdb's version contains in-frame clones alone and is incomplete. Of under 140,000 clones detected, about 87% appear once; the ten largest clones hold roughly 1.6%. The CDR3 extends over 15 amino acids. The V end lost 1 base, the J end lost 3 bases, and 13 bases lay between the germline ends. CDR1 SGHAT and CDR2 FQNNGV come from the germline V gene. The source was peripheral blood, collected on day 0 of AZD1222 vaccination. This TCR was recovered from an adult in good health. J is TRBJ2-7 and V is TRBV11-2; possibly TRBD2 for D (5 bases). The CDR3 DNA is TGTGCCAGCAGCTTAGGTCGGCCCGGGAACTACGAGCAGTACTTC. It is translated as CASSLGRPGNYEQYF.